Listed below are T cell receptor beta chains from one sample, sequenced in a study of T-cell reconstitution after alpha-beta-depleted transplantation in children. TCRdb redid the calling of the PCR reads with MiXCR, one entry per CDR3 protein. The sample contains hundreds of thousands of distinct CDR3 sequences, roughly 13% of which appear only once. The material sequenced was PBMCs, mostly from graft donor cells, taken 360 days after TCRalphabeta/CD19-depleted stem cell transplant. All receptors derive from a male patient younger than 18 who had a stem cell transplant for acute myeloid leukemia, so the T cells may come from the graft donor. CDR3s include the opening cysteine and the closing phenylalanine or tryptophan. D genes are given only for firm matches. Clone size is shown for a subset of rows, as once, few, many or a class of expanded clone.

TRBJ1-1	few	-	TRBV4-2	CASKPREGYTEAFF	TGTGCCAGCAAACCCAGGGAAGGGTACACTGAAGCTTTCTTT
TRBJ2-1	-	TRBD2	TRBV7-2	CASRRSGSFNYNEQFF	TGTGCCAGCAGACGTAGCGGGAGTTTCAACTACAATGAGCAGTTCTTC
TRBJ2-2	-	-	TRBV6-1	CASSVGLLTGGELFF	TGTGCCAGCAGTGTCGGACTTTTAACTGGCGGGGAGCTGTTTTTT
TRBJ2-1	few	-	TRBV7-3	CASSPLVLGEQFF	TGTGCCAGCAGCCCGCTGGTTCTAGGTGAGCAGTTCTTC
TRBJ1-1	many	-	TRBV29-1	CSVEGRRRTEAFF	TGCAGCGTTGAGGGTAGGAGGAGGACTGAAGCTTTCTTT
TRBJ2-7	-	-	TRBV6-1	CASSNRARAISYEQYF	TGTGCCAGCAGCAACAGGGCAAGAGCGATCTCCTACGAGCAGTACTTC
TRBJ2-1	few	-	TRBV12-5	CASGLGGASYNEQFF	TGTGCTAGTGGTTTGGGGGGGGCCTCCTACAATGAGCAGTTCTTC
TRBJ2-2	many	-	TRBV3-1	CASSRRGGELFF	TGTGCCAGCAGCCGAAGGGGCGGGGAGCTGTTTTTT
TRBJ2-5	few	TRBD2	TRBV5-6	CASSPKLAGREETQYF	TGTGCCAGCAGCCCGAAACTAGCGGGAAGGGAAGAGACCCAGTACTTC
TRBJ2-1	-	TRBD2	TRBV7-2	CASSPALRLAGVREQFF	TGTGCCAGCAGCCCAGCCCTGAGGCTAGCGGGAGTTAGGGAGCAGTTCTTC
TRBJ2-5	few	-	TRBV6-5	CASSYSIFGQETQYF	TGTGCCAGCAGTTACTCGATTTTCGGCCAAGAGACCCAGTACTTC
TRBJ2-7	few	-	TRBV3-1	CASSPRTEMRIEQYF	TGTGCCAGCAGCCCCAGGACGGAGATGCGAATCGAGCAGTACTTC
TRBJ2-3	many	TRBD2	TRBV20-1	CSALHRTSGSTDTQYF	TGCAGTGCTTTGCATCGGACTAGCGGGAGTACAGATACGCAGTATTTT
TRBJ2-5	-	-	TRBV15	CATSRGGLGVAETQYF	TGTGCCACCAGCCGAGGGGGTTTGGGGGTGGCAGAGACCCAGTACTTC
TRBJ2-7	-	-	TRBV6-5	CASSYSHHASYEQYF	TGTGCCAGCAGTTATTCACACCATGCAAGCTACGAGCAGTACTTC
TRBJ2-3	many	TRBD1	TRBV9	CASSRGQGTTDTQYF	TGTGCCAGCAGCCGGGGACAGGGGACCACAGATACGCAGTATTTT
TRBJ1-6	few	-	TRBV20-1	CSARESGATHAGNSPLHF	TGCAGTGCTAGAGAATCGGGGGCTACACACGCTGGGAATTCACCCCTCCACTTT
TRBJ2-6	few	-	TRBV3-1	CASSQASGANVLTF	TGTGCCAGCAGCCAGGCTTCTGGGGCCAACGTCCTGACTTTC
TRBJ2-5	many	TRBD2	TRBV7-2	CASSHLAEETQYF	TGTGCCAGCAGCCATCTAGCGGAGGAGACCCAGTACTTC
TRBJ2-1	-	-	TRBV29-1	CSVEDRAGGPINEQFF	TGCAGCGTTGAAGATAGGGCCGGGGGGCCGATTAATGAGCAGTTCTTC
TRBJ2-1	-	-	TRBV27	CASSLWGPPAKGNEQFF	TGTGCCAGCAGTTTATGGGGGCCGCCCGCAAAAGGCAATGAGCAGTTCTTC
TRBJ2-3	many	TRBD1	TRBV28	CASTYTWDRNTDTQYF	TGTGCCAGCACTTATACCTGGGACAGAAACACAGATACGCAGTATTTT
TRBJ1-1	many	TRBD1	TRBV11-2	CASSPRGPEAFF	TGTGCCAGCAGCCCCAGGGGGCCTGAAGCTTTCTTT